This entry lists 10 T cell receptor beta chains sequenced from one sample in a study of metastatic and nonmetastatic thyroid tumors. There were no patients who had received any treatment before thyroid surgery. TCRdb reprocessed the PCR reads using MiXCR. The repertoire holds about 92,000 clones, with about 15% as singletons. The sequenced sample was blood. Receptors originate from a female donor with papillary thyroid cancer or a benign thyroid nodule (not recorded which). Some clones in this sample may be carry-over from other donors' samples.

This clone was seen ten or more times. The V gene is TRBV27, the J gene TRBJ1-5; D is ambiguous. Trimming removed 0 bases at V and 3 bases at J, with 6 bases between. Per the germline V gene, CDR1 is MNHEY and CDR2 is SMNVEV (reference sequence). The CDR3 is 14 residues long. The CDR3, as DNA: TGTGCCAGCAGTTTATCGAGCAACAATCAGCCCCAGCATTTT. Translating gives CASSLSSNNQPQHF.

This clone was seen ten or more times. The V and J genes are TRBV2 and TRBJ1-5; TRBD1 matches 9 bases. Germline V gives CDR1 SNHLY, CDR2 FYNNEI. V lost 6 bases and J lost 5; bases outside the gene matches: 8. The CDR3 runs to 15 residues. CDR3 sequence: CASRSGTGSYQPQHF. DNA of the CDR3: TGTGCCAGCAGATCTGGGACAGGGTCGTATCAGCCCCAGCATTTT.

In this sample, this clone turned up a few times. V is TRBV6-1 and J is TRBJ2-3, with unresolved D. The germline CDR1 and CDR2 sequences are MNHNS and SASEGT. V lost 3 bases and J lost 4, with 17 bases in between. CDR3 size: 16 residues. The CDR3 sequence: CASSDRRKAVADTQYF. The CDR3 DNA follows: TGTGCCAGCAGTGATCGTAGGAAGGCTGTCGCAGATACGCAGTATTTT.

This clone was seen ten or more times. This rearrangement joins TRBV6-5 to TRBJ2-2, with D hard to call. V dropped 2 bases and J dropped 0 bases, with 10 bases sitting between them. Per the germline V gene, CDR1 is MNHEY and CDR2 is SVGAGI. The CDR3 spans 16 residues. Here the CDR3 DNA reads TGTGCCAGCAGTTACCACGACACCGCGAACACCGGGGAGCTGTTTTTT. Translating gives CASSYHDTANTGELFF.

This clone was observed at least ten times. The CDR3 here is CASTTFDRGETQYF. The CDR3 DNA is TGCGCCAGCACCACATTCGACAGGGGAGAGACCCAGTACTTC. The chain joins TRBV5-1 to TRBJ2-5, with 8 positions matching TRBD1. CDR3 length: 14 residues. Unmatched junction bases numbered 8, after V lost 6 bases and J lost 4 bases. CDR1 and CDR2 from the germline V gene are SGHRS and YFSETQ.

Details on this clone: The germline gene is not matched at one end of the junction; a read error may be the cause. This sequence joins TRBV12-3 or TRBV12-4 and TRBJ1-2; D is uncertain. The CDR3 length is 14 residues. Here the CDR3 DNA reads TGCGCCAGCAGTTTAAGAAGTCCATACTATGGCTACACCTTC. Protein sequence: CASSLRSPYYGYTF.

This clone was detected many times. Other nucleotide sequences from this sample produce the same CDR3. The J gene is TRBJ2-3, the V gene TRBV12-3 or TRBV12-4; no clear D gene. V lost 3 bases, J lost 3 bases, and 13 bases lay in between. The CDR3 spans 15 residues. The DNA for the CDR3 is TGTGCCAGCAGTTTTGAGGCTACCGCGACAGATACGCAGTATTTT. Its translation is CASSFEATATDTQYF.

This clone appeared many times. Distinct nucleotide sequences in the sample also encode this CDR3. The rearrangement uses TRBV28 and TRBJ1-4, with 7 bases lining up with TRBD1. V lost 5 bases to trimming and J lost 5 bases; unmatched junction nucleotides: 8. Looked up from germline, CDR1 is MDHEN and CDR2 is SYDVKM. This CDR3 contains 15 residues. The CDR3 sequence is CASSPTGALNEKLFF. DNA of the CDR3: TGTGCCAGCAGTCCCACAGGGGCCCTGAATGAAAAACTGTTTTTT.

A word on this clone: A much bigger clone sits one base away, suggesting this may be a read error. V and J are TRBV7-2 and TRBJ1-1, with TRBD1 as a possible D gene (5 bases). The CDR3 has 13 residues. Germline-derived CDR1 and CDR2 are SGHTA and FQGNSA. This chain's CDR3 is CASSRGVNTESFF. The CDR3, as DNA: TGTGCCAGCAGCCGAGGGGTGAACACTGAATCTTTCTTT.

This clone has at least ten counts. The chain uses TRBV15 and TRBJ2-3; D assignment may be TRBD1 or TRBD2 (5 bases each). The CDR3 extends over 19 amino acids. Per germline, CDR1 LNHNV and CDR2 YYDKDF (reference sequence). V dropped 3 bases and J dropped 0 bases, with 22 bases sitting between them. The CDR3 reads CATSRTRDRALTSTDTQYF. The DNA of the CDR3 is TGTGCCACCAGCAGGACCCGGGACCGCGCCTTGACTAGCACAGATACGCAGTATTTT.